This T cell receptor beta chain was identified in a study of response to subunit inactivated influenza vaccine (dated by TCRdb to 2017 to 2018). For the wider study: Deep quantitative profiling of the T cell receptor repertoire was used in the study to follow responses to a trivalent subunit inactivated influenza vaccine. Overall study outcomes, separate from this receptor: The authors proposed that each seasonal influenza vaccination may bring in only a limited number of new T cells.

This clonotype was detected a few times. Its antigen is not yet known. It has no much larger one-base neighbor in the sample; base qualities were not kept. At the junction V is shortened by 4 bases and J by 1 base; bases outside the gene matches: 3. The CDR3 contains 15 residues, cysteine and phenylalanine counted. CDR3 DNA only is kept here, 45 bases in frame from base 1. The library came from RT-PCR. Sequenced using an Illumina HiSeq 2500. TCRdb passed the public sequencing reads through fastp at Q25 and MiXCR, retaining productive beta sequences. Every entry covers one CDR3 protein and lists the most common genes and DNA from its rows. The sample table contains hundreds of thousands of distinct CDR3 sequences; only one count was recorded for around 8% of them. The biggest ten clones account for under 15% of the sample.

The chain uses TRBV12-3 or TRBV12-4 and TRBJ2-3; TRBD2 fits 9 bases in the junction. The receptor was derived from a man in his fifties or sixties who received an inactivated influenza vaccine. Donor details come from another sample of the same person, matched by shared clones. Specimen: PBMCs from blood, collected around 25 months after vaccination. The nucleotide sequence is TGTGCCAGCAGTTCCCGGACTAGCGGCACAGATACGCAGTATTTT. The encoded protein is CASSSRTSGTDTQYF.